These 12 T cell receptor beta chains were sequenced from one sample in a study of T cells in localized non-small cell lung cancer. The protocol was immunoSEQ multiplex PCR, while the TCRdb copy is restricted to in-frame clones and leaves out a portion. The sample contains roughly 48,000 clones, 70% to 80% of which appear only once. The source was peripheral blood, collected before any cancer treatment. These receptors all come from a man aged 35-69 years with stage I squamous cell lung carcinoma.

The CDR3 is CASSLAHQVESPLHF. Written as DNA, the CDR3 is TGTGCCAGCAGCTTAGCGCACCAGGTCGAATCACCCCTCCACTTT. The chain employs TRBV7-2 and TRBJ1-6; unclear D gene. CDR1 is SGHTA and CDR2 is FQGNSA in the germline V gene. V gave up 0 bases and J gave up 10 bases, with 13 bases separating them. This CDR3 has 15 residues.

This chain joins TRBV4-1 and TRBJ1-6; D is undetermined. Germline V lookup: CDR1 MGHRA, CDR2 YSYEKL. Between the trimmed V and J ends, which lost 0 bases and 8 bases, there was a span of 11 bases. The CDR3 totals 15 residues. In DNA, the CDR3 is TGCGCCAGCAGCCAAGAAAGGGCCAGTCATTCACCCCTCCACTTT. Encoded protein: CASSQERASHSPLHF.

The gene calls are TRBV7-2 and TRBJ1-5, with D tentatively TRBD1 (6 bases). The CDR3 extends over 17 amino acids. V was shortened by 2 bases and J by 0 bases, with 14 bases between the two germline ends. In germline, CDR1 is SGHTA, CDR2 FQGNSA. The CDR3 sequence is CASSLIGGAGSNQPQHF. The CDR3 DNA reads TGTGCCAGCAGCTTAATCGGGGGCGCGGGTAGCAATCAGCCCCAGCATTTT.

The rearrangement joins TRBV27 to TRBJ1-5, with a weak D call TRBD1 (5 bases). V was shortened by 0 bases and J by 5 bases, with 17 bases between the two germline ends. There are 17 residues in the CDR3. CDR1 MNHEY and CDR2 SMNVEV come from the germline V gene (reference sequence). CDR3 coding DNA: TGTGCCAGCAGTTTATCTATCCCGGGGCTGGGGGATCAGCCCCAGCATTTT. Its protein is CASSLSIPGLGDQPQHF.

The J gene is TRBJ2-7, the V gene TRBV5-1; a weak D match, TRBD2 (5 bases). From germline, CDR1 is SGHRS and CDR2 YFSETQ. This CDR3 has 15 amino acids. V was cut by 0 bases and J by 6 bases, with 16 bases left in between. The DNA for the CDR3 is TGCGCCAGCAGCTTGGCCGAAAGCGGAGGCTTCGAGCAGTACTTC. Its protein is CASSLAESGGFEQYF.

This clone has just a few counts. The CDR3 coding sequence is TGTGCCAGCAGCAGGCCGACGCGAGGGTACACTGAAGCTTTCTTT. Amino acids: CASSRPTRGYTEAFF. This chain uses TRBV7-6 with TRBJ1-1; D is unclear. Germline CDR1 is SGHVS and CDR2 is FNYEAQ. CDR3 length: 15 amino acids. The ends were cut back, 5 bases at V and 3 bases at J, with 16 bases in the middle.

The chain is built from TRBV30 and TRBJ1-6; tentative D call: TRBD1 (5 bases). Germline CDR1 reads GTSNPN; CDR2 reads SVGIG (reference sequence). V shed 0 bases and J shed 7 bases, with 10 bases lying between them. The CDR3 runs to 14 residues. CDR3 sequence: CAWSVRGLNSPLHF. The CDR3 nucleotides read TGTGCCTGGAGTGTACGGGGCCTCAATTCACCCCTCCACTTT.

The V and J genes are TRBV6-1 and TRBJ1-5, with D maybe TRBD1 (5 bases). V lost 8 bases and J lost 9, with 5 bases in between. The CDR3 runs 9 residues. The germline CDR1 and CDR2 sequences are MNHNS and SASEGT. In DNA form, the CDR3 reads TGTGCCAGCGGGGGGCCCCAGCATTTT. Residues: CASGGPQHF.

V and J are TRBV9 and TRBJ1-2, with 7 bases that match TRBD1. Germline V CDR1 and CDR2: SGDLS, YYNGEE. The CDR3 length is 14 residues. J gave up 7 bases and V 0 bases, and 6 bases lay outside the gene matches. The CDR3 DNA reads TGTGCCAGCAGCGTAGAAGGGGGCTACGGTGGCTACACCTTC. Residues: CASSVEGGYGGYTF.

The chain uses TRBV19 and TRBJ2-7; 7 bases line up with TRBD1. The CDR3 extends over 14 amino acids. With V trimmed by 5 bases and J by 1 base, 5 bases remained unmatched. Germline V gene sequence: CDR1 LNHDA, CDR2 SQIVND (reference sequence). CDR3 region: CASSPRGKSYEQYF. In DNA, the CDR3 is TGTGCCAGTAGTCCCAGGGGGAAGTCCTACGAGCAGTACTTC.

This clone was counted a few times. The chain employs TRBV4-2 and TRBJ1-4; no clear D. From germline, CDR1 is LGHNA and CDR2 YNFKEQ. V was trimmed by 4 bases and J by 6 bases, leaving 18 bases between them. This CDR3 region has 16 residues. In DNA form, the CDR3 reads TGTGCCAGCAGCCCTGCCTGGGGTCCCCTAGATGAAAAACTGTTTTTT. This gives the protein CASSPAWGPLDEKLFF.

J is TRBJ2-7 and V is TRBV29-1; D tentatively fits TRBD1 or TRBD2 (5 bases each). The germline gives CDR1 SQVTM, CDR2 ANQGSEA. This CDR3 is 14 amino acids long. Between the trimmed V and J ends, which lost 3 bases and 2 bases, there was a span of 14 bases. CDR3: CSVERQGPTYEQYF. For the CDR3, the DNA is TGCAGCGTTGAGCGGCAGGGACCCACCTACGAGCAGTACTTC.